A single sample gave rise to the 28 T cell receptor beta chains below, sequenced in a study of sequential checkpoint blockade in melanoma. Profiled with immunoSEQ multiplex PCR; TCRdb holds only in-frame clones, not every one. The sample contains 15,000 or so clones, more than 60% of which appear only once. This sample's treatment: randomized to nivolumab then ipilimumab (arm A) or the reverse (arm B). The sample was CD8+ T cells sorted from blood (inferred from file names), taken from a patient given nivolumab and ipilimumab in sequence. The receptors here all came from a human donor with melanoma.

This clone was observed once. CDR3 DNA sequence: TGTGCCAGCAGCTTAGAACAGGGTTACGAGCAGTACTTC. Translating gives CASSLEQGYEQYF. The J gene is TRBJ2-7, the V gene TRBV7-6, with TRBD1 as a possible D gene (6 bases). Germline CDR1 reads SGHVS; CDR2 reads FNYEAQ. This CDR3 region has 13 residues. V lost 1 base to trimming and J lost 4 bases, with 8 bases between them. The variable domain in full, with the rest retrieved from reference TRBV7-6 and TRBJ2-7, is GAGVSQSPRYKVTKRGQDVALRCDPISGHVSLYWYRQALGQGPEFLTYFNYEAQQDKSGLPNDRFSAERPEGSISTLTIQRTEQRDSAMYRCASSLEQGYEQYFGPGTRLTVT.

V gene TRBV27 combines with J gene TRBJ1-4; the D gene is possibly TRBD1 (5 bases). V lost 1 base to trimming and J lost 6 bases, with 18 bases between them. The CDR3 has 17 amino acids. The germline V gene has CDR1 MNHEY and CDR2 SMNVEV (reference sequence). CDR3 in amino acids: CASSLYTPRVNYEKLFF. The CDR3 nucleotides are TGTGCCAGCAGTTTATATACCCCCAGGGTGAATTATGAAAAACTGTTTTTT.

The rearrangement joins TRBV9 to TRBJ2-3; D is undetermined. Trimming pared 7 bases from V and 0 bases from J, leaving 18 bases between. The CDR3 has 16 residues. Germline V CDR1 and CDR2: SGDLS, YYNGEE. The CDR3 nucleotides are TGTGCCAGCTCCGACACTCCCCATTCTAGCACAGATACGCAGTATTTT. Translating gives CASSDTPHSSTDTQYF.

V usage is TRBV27 and J usage is TRBJ2-1; 8 nucleotides align to TRBD2. There are 16 residues in the CDR3. The trim removed 3 bases at V and 5 bases at J, leaving 9 bases unmatched. Looked up from germline, CDR1 is MNHEY and CDR2 is SMNVEV (reference sequence). For the CDR3, the DNA is TGTGCCAGCAGTTTCCACGCCGGGACTAGACACAATGAGCAGTTCTTC. Amino acids: CASSFHAGTRHNEQFF.

The gene calls are TRBV7-9 and TRBJ1-1; 7 bases line up with TRBD1. The germline gives CDR1 SEHNR, CDR2 FQNEAQ (reference sequence). The CDR3 extends over 16 amino acids. J gave up 0 bases and V 5 bases, and 9 bases lay outside the gene matches. The CDR3 nucleotides read TGTGCCAGCAGCCCCCTACCGGGACAGTTGAACACTGAAGCTTTCTTT. Protein: CASSPLPGQLNTEAFF. The full variable domain, its missing parts supplied by reference TRBV7-9 and TRBJ1-1, is DTGVSQNPRHKITKRGQNVTFRCDPISEHNRLYWYRQTLGQGPEFLTYFQNEAQLEKSRLLSDRFSAERPKGSFSTLEIQRTEQGDSAMYLCASSPLPGQLNTEAFFGQGTRLTVV.

The V gene is TRBV4-1, the J gene TRBJ2-5, with 9 positions matching TRBD1. The junction had 8 bases not matched to a gene; V was cut back by 2 bases and J by 4 bases. The CDR3 is 16 amino acids. Germline V gene lookup returns CDR1 MGHRA and CDR2 YSYEKL. CDR3 sequence (DNA): TGCGCCAGCAGCCAAAGGGGACAGGGTTTCGGAGAGACCCAGTACTTC. Amino acid sequence: CASSQRGQGFGETQYF.

Written as DNA, the CDR3 is TGCGCCAGCAGCCTCGGGACTAGCGGGGGGCTCACCTACGAGCAGTACTTC. This encodes CASSLGTSGGLTYEQYF. The J gene is TRBJ2-7, the V gene TRBV4-1; 15 nucleotides line up with TRBD2. The germline CDR1 and CDR2 sequences are MGHRA and YSYEKL. This CDR3 region has 17 residues. The junction had 6 bases not matched to a gene; V was cut back by 4 bases and J by 2 bases.

This clone was seen only a few times. The gene calls are TRBV7-9 and TRBJ2-2; no clear D. Germline CDR1 and CDR2: SEHNR and FQNEAQ (reference sequence). The CDR3 extends over 12 amino acids. Trimming removed 2 bases from V and 5 bases from J, with 3 bases in between. The CDR3 nucleotides are TGTGCCAGCAGCTTACCTACCGGGGAGCTGTTTTTT. This gives the protein CASSLPTGELFF. The whole variable domain, filled in from reference TRBV7-9 and TRBJ2-2, reads DTGVSQNPRHKITKRGQNVTFRCDPISEHNRLYWYRQTLGQGPEFLTYFQNEAQLEKSRLLSDRFSAERPKGSFSTLEIQRTEQGDSAMYLCASSLPTGELFFGEGSRLTVL.

The chain employs TRBV15 and TRBJ2-2, with 9 bases that match TRBD1. CDR1 and CDR2 from the germline V gene are LNHNV and YYDKDF (reference sequence). The CDR3 length is 16 residues. With 4 bases clipped from V and 7 bases from J, the junction kept 10 bases outside the gene matches. The CDR3 protein is CATSKGLQGANGELFF. CDR3 in DNA: TGTGCCACCAGCAAGGGATTACAGGGGGCGAACGGGGAGCTGTTTTTT.

This clone is medium-sized (0.01 to 0.1%) by share. V and J are TRBV6-4 and TRBJ1-6, with unresolved D. Between the trimmed V and J ends, which lost 6 bases and 7 bases, there was a span of 16 bases. The CDR3 is 15 amino acids. CDR1 is MRHNA and CDR2 is SNTAGT in the germline V gene. The chain's CDR3 is CASSPTADGNSPLHF. In nucleotides, the CDR3 is TGTGCCAGCAGCCCAACAGCGGATGGAAATTCACCCCTCCACTTT.

J is TRBJ2-1 and V is TRBV10-1, with 12 bases matching TRBD2. The germline V gene has CDR1 WNHNN and CDR2 SYGVQD (reference sequence). The J segment lost 9 bases and the V segment lost 2 bases, leaving 5 bases of the junction unmatched. This CDR3 is 15 amino acids long. In DNA form, the CDR3 reads TGCGCCAGCAGTGAGGCTAGCGGGGGGGCAGGTGAGCAGTTCTTC. This sequence encodes CASSEASGGAGEQFF.

CDR3 sequence reads: CASKKKTAYEQYV. For the CDR3, the DNA is TGTGCCAGCAAGAAAAAGACAGCATACGAGCAGTACGTC. The chain recombines TRBV2 with TRBJ2-7; TRBD1 is a possible D gene (5 bases). The germline V and J ends were trimmed by 7 bases and 4 bases, with 14 bases remaining between them. The CDR3 is made up of 13 amino acids. The germline CDR1 and CDR2 sequences are SNHLY and FYNNEI.

This clone was seen repeatedly, ten times or more. This chain connects TRBV4-2 to TRBJ2-7; TRBD2 might be the D (6 bases). Germline lookup yields CDR1 LGHNA and CDR2 YNFKEQ. V was cut by 5 bases and J by 3 bases, with 17 bases left in between. The CDR3 covers 15 residues. The CDR3 nucleotides read TGTGCCAGCAGCTCCGGGGGTGGGGGTTTCTACGAGCAGTACGTC. Translation: CASSSGGGGFYEQYV.

CDR3 bases: TGTGCCAGCTCAAGGGACAGACTCTACAATGAGCAGTTCTTC. This codes for CASSRDRLYNEQFF. The rearrangement links TRBV28 to TRBJ2-1; the match to TRBD1 covers 7 bases. The ends lost 8 bases at V and 3 bases at J; junction bases unmatched: 7. CDR3 length: 14 residues. Germline CDR1 and CDR2: MDHEN and SYDVKM.

The rearrangement joins TRBV28 to TRBJ2-5, with a weak D call TRBD2 (5 bases). V gave up 2 bases and J gave up 1 base, with 14 bases separating them. Looked up from germline, CDR1 is MDHEN and CDR2 is SYDVKM. CDR3 length equals 16 residues. In DNA form, the CDR3 reads TGTGCCAGCAGTTTACCCGCCGGGCTAGCCCAAGAGACCCAGTACTTC. Its protein is CASSLPAGLAQETQYF.

The V and J genes are TRBV19 and TRBJ1-2; no firm D call. Germline CDR1 is LNHDA and CDR2 is SQIVND (reference sequence). The CDR3 has 13 amino acids. The ends were cut back, 3 bases at V and 4 bases at J, with 9 bases in the middle. CDR3 nucleotides: TGTGCCAGTAGTATCGTATCGTCCTATGGCTACACCTTC. Translated, it gives CASSIVSSYGYTF. The whole variable domain, filled in from reference TRBV19 and TRBJ1-2, reads DGGITQSPKYLFRKEGQNVTLSCEQNLNHDAMYWYRQDPGQGLRLIYYSQIVNDFQKGDIAEGYSVSREKKESFPLTVTSAQKNPTAFYLCASSIVSSYGYTFGSGTRLTVV.

About this clone: Relative to the germline gene, one junction end is altered; a read error may explain this. The same CDR3 is also encoded by other DNA sequences in this sample. V is TRBV7-2 and J is TRBJ2-3, with 8 bases fitting TRBD2. Looked up from germline, CDR1 is SGHTA and CDR2 is FQGNSA. The CDR3 runs 15 residues. CDR3 region: CASSLVGGGTDTQYF. In DNA form, the CDR3 reads TGCGCCAGCAGCCTAGTCGGGGGGGGCACAGATACGCAGTATTTT.

This chain connects TRBV6-4 to TRBJ2-3, with TRBD2 matching 8 bases. Germline lookup yields CDR1 MRHNA and CDR2 SNTAGT. CDR3 length equals 16 residues. Trimming at V came to 3 bases and at J to 5 bases, leaving 10 bases not matched to a gene. The CDR3 is CASSESSGGAGDTQYF. CDR3 DNA: TGTGCCAGCAGTGAGAGTTCGGGGGGGGCAGGAGATACGCAGTATTTT.

V gene TRBV7-6 combines with J gene TRBJ2-3; D is perhaps TRBD2 (7 bases). The CDR3 runs 16 residues. V was trimmed by 5 bases and J by 6 bases, leaving 21 bases between them. The germline gives CDR1 SGHVS, CDR2 FNYEAQ. The CDR3 here is CASSPEFGGAHDTQYF. The CDR3, as DNA: TGTGCCAGCAGCCCAGAGTTTGGGGGGGCACATGATACGCAGTATTTT.

The chain recombines TRBV27 with TRBJ2-1; perhaps TRBD1 as D (5 bases). V lost 7 bases to trimming and J lost 0 bases, with 10 bases between them. This CDR3 comprises 14 residues. Germline V lookup: CDR1 MNHEY, CDR2 SMNVEV (reference sequence). The CDR3 nucleotides read TGTGCCAGCAAGGAACAGGTCTCCTACAATGAGCAGTTCTTC. Translating it yields CASKEQVSYNEQFF.

This clone occurred once. This sequence joins TRBV6-1 and TRBJ1-5, with 10 nucleotides matching TRBD1. J gave up 5 bases and V 8 bases, and 3 bases lay outside the gene matches. Germline loops: CDR1 MNHNS, CDR2 SASEGT. The CDR3 is 13 residues long. The CDR3 nucleotides read TGTGCCAGCGGGACAGGGGATTATCAGCCCCAGCATTTT. This codes for CASGTGDYQPQHF.

This rearrangement joins TRBV9 to TRBJ1-2, with TRBD1 identical over 9 bases. J gave up 7 bases and V 0 bases, and 7 bases lay outside the gene matches. This CDR3 has 15 amino acids. Germline lookup yields CDR1 SGDLS and CDR2 YYNGEE. CDR3 loop: CASSVGGTGSRGYTF. The CDR3 coding sequence is TGTGCCAGCAGCGTAGGGGGGACAGGGTCTCGTGGCTACACCTTC.

This rearrangement joins TRBV9 to TRBJ2-1; D may be TRBD2 (5 bases). Trimming shortened V by 4 bases and J by 0 bases, and 11 bases separated the two germline ends. CDR1 is SGDLS and CDR2 is YYNGEE in the germline V gene. The CDR3 has 15 amino acids. This CDR3 is CASSTAGGSYNEQFF. In nucleotides, the CDR3 is TGTGCCAGCAGCACCGCAGGAGGCTCCTACAATGAGCAGTTCTTC.

In this sample, this clone turned up a few times. J is TRBJ2-7 and V is TRBV19; no clear D gene. V was shortened by 1 base and J by 1 base, with 5 bases between the two germline ends. Germline V gene data show CDR1 as LNHDA and CDR2 as SQIVND (reference sequence). The CDR3 loop spans 13 amino acids. CDR3 region: CASSIGYSYEQYF. The CDR3 coding sequence is TGTGCCAGTAGTATAGGTTATTCCTACGAGCAGTACTTC.

V usage is TRBV27 and J usage is TRBJ1-5, with 8 nucleotides matching TRBD1. Germline lookup yields CDR1 MNHEY and CDR2 SMNVEV (reference sequence). CDR3 length equals 16 residues. With V trimmed by 3 bases and J by 1 base, 5 bases remained unmatched. This CDR3 is CASSFTGGLSNQPQHF. CDR3 nucleotide sequence: TGTGCCAGCAGTTTTACAGGGGGTTTGAGCAATCAGCCCCAGCATTTT.

The chain uses TRBV7-3 and TRBJ2-2; 7 bases map to TRBD1. Germline loops: CDR1 SGHTA, CDR2 FQGTGA. CDR3 size: 16 residues. Trimming removed 4 bases from V and 4 bases from J; junction bases left unmatched: 9. In DNA form, the CDR3 reads TGTGCCAGCAGCTCCGGACAGGAGCATGTCACCGGGGAGCTGTTTTTT. Its translation: CASSSGQEHVTGELFF.

This clone occurred a few times. The chain has TRBV9 and TRBJ1-2; D is unclear. The CDR3 extends over 13 amino acids. Germline CDR1 is SGDLS and CDR2 is YYNGEE. The V end lost 4 bases, the J end lost 0 bases, and 7 bases lay between the germline ends. This CDR3 is CASSLTTNYGYTF. Here the CDR3 DNA reads TGTGCCAGCAGCCTTACTACTAACTATGGCTACACCTTC.

This CDR3 reads CASSAQGAFAYGYTF. CDR3 coding DNA: TGTGCCAGCAGCGCACAGGGGGCGTTTGCCTATGGCTACACCTTC. The J gene is TRBJ1-2, the V gene TRBV5-4; 9 nucleotides align to TRBD1. From germline, CDR1 is SGHNT and CDR2 YYREEE (reference sequence). With 4 bases clipped from V and 4 bases from J, the junction kept 8 bases outside the gene matches. This CDR3 spans 15 amino acids.